Listed here are 14 T cell receptor beta chains from one sample, sequenced in a study of blood T cell repertoires in COVID-19. The table came from immunoSEQ multiplex PCR; TCRdb's copy has only in-frame clones and leaves some out. Of about 300,000 clones listed, around 86% are singletons. Sequenced input: peripheral blood. These receptors were collected from a woman between 50 and 59 years old with acute or convalescent COVID-19.

This clone was detected once. This chain connects TRBV7-9 to TRBJ1-1, with 10 bases identical to TRBD1. Per the germline V gene, CDR1 is SEHNR and CDR2 is FQNEAQ (reference sequence). This CDR3 region has 16 residues. With V trimmed by 4 bases and J by 1 base, 6 bases remained unmatched. The CDR3 DNA sequence: TGTGCCAGCAGCTCGACAGGGGGCCCGCCGAACACTGAAGCTTTCTTT. Amino acid sequence: CASSSTGGPPNTEAFF.

The sample holds a few counts of this clone. The chain uses TRBV18 and TRBJ2-7, with D tentatively TRBD1 (5 bases). Germline CDR1 reads KGHSH; CDR2 reads LQKENI. The CDR3 is made up of 16 amino acids. The V end was cut by 2 bases, the J end by 6 bases, with 20 bases between. The chain's CDR3 is CASSPDRRTPSGEQYF. The CDR3 nucleotides read TGTGCCAGCTCACCAGACCGGCGGACACCGTCCGGCGAGCAGTACTTC.

This clone was recorded a few times. This chain uses TRBV29-1 with TRBJ2-5; no clear D gene. The CDR3 length is 13 residues. Trimming removed 4 bases at V and 7 bases at J, with 16 bases between. The germline V gene has CDR1 SQVTM and CDR2 ANQGSEA. CDR3 amino acids: CSVGQNLRGTQYF. The CDR3 nucleotides read TGCAGCGTTGGTCAAAATCTTAGAGGGACCCAGTACTTC.

The chain recombines TRBV6-2 or TRBV6-3 with TRBJ2-7; 11 nucleotides match TRBD1. CDR3 length: 14 residues. Germline V gene lookup returns CDR1 MNHEY and CDR2 SVGEGT. The V gene end was trimmed by 6 bases and the J gene end by 4 bases; junction bases not matched to a gene: 5. CDR3 sequence (DNA): TGTGCCAGCAGCCGGGACAGGGGGGTATACGAGCAGTACTTC. Its translation: CASSRDRGVYEQYF.

V usage is TRBV28 and J usage is TRBJ2-5, with TRBD1 matching 9 bases. The V gene end was trimmed by 6 bases and the J gene end by 5 bases; junction bases not matched to a gene: 7. The CDR3 sequence is 14 residues long. CDR1 is MDHEN, CDR2 SYDVKM, per germline. CDR3 sequence reads: CASRGDREEETQYF. In nucleotides, the CDR3 is TGTGCCAGCAGGGGGGACAGGGAAGAGGAGACCCAGTACTTC.

The genes are TRBV27 and TRBJ2-7; D gene ambiguous. There are 13 residues in the CDR3. V dropped 5 bases and J dropped 6 bases, with 14 bases sitting between them. In germline, CDR1 is MNHEY, CDR2 SMNVEV (reference sequence). The CDR3 reads CASSPLRGGEQYF. The CDR3 nucleotides are TGTGCCAGCAGTCCCCTGCGCGGCGGCGAGCAGTACTTC.

This chain uses TRBV2 with TRBJ2-3, with TRBD2 matching over 8 bases. Germline V gives CDR1 SNHLY, CDR2 FYNNEI. This CDR3 spans 17 amino acids. The junction had 13 bases not matched to a gene; V was cut back by 5 bases and J by 3 bases. The CDR3 sequence: CASSPGSAGVLTDTQYF. The CDR3 region has the DNA TGTGCCAGCAGTCCCGGGTCAGCGGGAGTATTGACAGATACGCAGTATTTT.

The J gene is TRBJ1-4, the V gene TRBV6-5; TRBD1 agrees at 8 bases. Germline CDR1 is MNHEY and CDR2 is SVGAGI. The CDR3 loop spans 14 amino acids. V was pared by 7 bases and J by 2 bases, with 3 bases of the junction left unmatched. The CDR3 DNA sequence: TGTGCCAGCAAGTACAGGGGGACTAATGAAAAACTGTTTTTT. As protein: CASKYRGTNEKLFF.

The chain links TRBV20-1 to TRBJ2-5; TRBD2 is a possible D gene (7 bases). V lost 3 bases, J lost 2 bases, and 16 bases lay in between. Germline assignment: CDR1 DFQATT and CDR2 SNEGSKA (reference sequence). This CDR3 contains 15 residues. CDR3 nucleotide sequence: TGCAGTGCTAGTCTGACTAGGGGGGGGCAAGAGACCCAGTACTTC. Protein sequence: CSASLTRGGQETQYF.

This rearrangement joins TRBV4-1 to TRBJ2-7; the match to TRBD1 covers 10 bases. The length of the CDR3 is 16 residues. CDR1 and CDR2 from the germline V gene are MGHRA and YSYEKL. Trimming removed 1 base from V and 2 bases from J; junction bases left unmatched: 5. CDR3 sequence: CASSQVVGQGTYEQYF. CDR3 bases: TGCGCCAGCAGCCAAGTCGTGGGACAGGGGACCTACGAGCAGTACTTC.

The V gene is TRBV28, the J gene TRBJ1-1; D is possibly TRBD1 (5 bases). The CDR3 is made up of 14 amino acids. The ends were cut back, 3 bases at V and 3 bases at J, with 11 bases in the middle. Per the germline V gene, CDR1 is MDHEN and CDR2 is SYDVKM. CDR3 DNA: TGTGCCAGCAGTTTGCCAACAGGATACACTGAAGCTTTCTTT. Amino acids: CASSLPTGYTEAFF.

This clone was counted between two and nine times. This rearrangement joins TRBV6-6 to TRBJ1-2, with D maybe TRBD1 (5 bases). Germline V gene lookup returns CDR1 MNHNY and CDR2 SVGAGI (reference sequence). The germline V and J ends were trimmed by 0 bases and 0 bases, with 11 bases remaining between them. The CDR3 loop spans 16 amino acids. The CDR3 here is CASSYSADRTNYGYTF. CDR3 DNA sequence: TGTGCCAGCAGTTACTCGGCAGACAGAACTAACTATGGCTACACCTTC.

The chain links TRBV29-1 to TRBJ2-1, with TRBD2 identical over 15 bases. Germline trimming cut 3 bases from V and 3 bases from J; bases unmatched to any gene: 6. Germline V lookup: CDR1 SQVTM, CDR2 ANQGSEA. The CDR3 runs to 17 residues. In DNA form, the CDR3 reads TGCAGCGTTGATGGACTAGCGGGAGGGTCCTTCTACAATGAGCAGTTCTTC. It translates to CSVDGLAGGSFYNEQFF.

The rearrangement uses TRBV18 and TRBJ2-7; D not certain. Germline CDR1 and CDR2: KGHSH and LQKENI. CDR3 length equals 13 residues. V lost 0 bases and J lost 6, with 9 bases in between. CDR3 in amino acids: CASSPPAAPEQYF. The DNA for the CDR3 is TGTGCCAGCTCACCACCGGCGGCCCCCGAGCAGTACTTC.